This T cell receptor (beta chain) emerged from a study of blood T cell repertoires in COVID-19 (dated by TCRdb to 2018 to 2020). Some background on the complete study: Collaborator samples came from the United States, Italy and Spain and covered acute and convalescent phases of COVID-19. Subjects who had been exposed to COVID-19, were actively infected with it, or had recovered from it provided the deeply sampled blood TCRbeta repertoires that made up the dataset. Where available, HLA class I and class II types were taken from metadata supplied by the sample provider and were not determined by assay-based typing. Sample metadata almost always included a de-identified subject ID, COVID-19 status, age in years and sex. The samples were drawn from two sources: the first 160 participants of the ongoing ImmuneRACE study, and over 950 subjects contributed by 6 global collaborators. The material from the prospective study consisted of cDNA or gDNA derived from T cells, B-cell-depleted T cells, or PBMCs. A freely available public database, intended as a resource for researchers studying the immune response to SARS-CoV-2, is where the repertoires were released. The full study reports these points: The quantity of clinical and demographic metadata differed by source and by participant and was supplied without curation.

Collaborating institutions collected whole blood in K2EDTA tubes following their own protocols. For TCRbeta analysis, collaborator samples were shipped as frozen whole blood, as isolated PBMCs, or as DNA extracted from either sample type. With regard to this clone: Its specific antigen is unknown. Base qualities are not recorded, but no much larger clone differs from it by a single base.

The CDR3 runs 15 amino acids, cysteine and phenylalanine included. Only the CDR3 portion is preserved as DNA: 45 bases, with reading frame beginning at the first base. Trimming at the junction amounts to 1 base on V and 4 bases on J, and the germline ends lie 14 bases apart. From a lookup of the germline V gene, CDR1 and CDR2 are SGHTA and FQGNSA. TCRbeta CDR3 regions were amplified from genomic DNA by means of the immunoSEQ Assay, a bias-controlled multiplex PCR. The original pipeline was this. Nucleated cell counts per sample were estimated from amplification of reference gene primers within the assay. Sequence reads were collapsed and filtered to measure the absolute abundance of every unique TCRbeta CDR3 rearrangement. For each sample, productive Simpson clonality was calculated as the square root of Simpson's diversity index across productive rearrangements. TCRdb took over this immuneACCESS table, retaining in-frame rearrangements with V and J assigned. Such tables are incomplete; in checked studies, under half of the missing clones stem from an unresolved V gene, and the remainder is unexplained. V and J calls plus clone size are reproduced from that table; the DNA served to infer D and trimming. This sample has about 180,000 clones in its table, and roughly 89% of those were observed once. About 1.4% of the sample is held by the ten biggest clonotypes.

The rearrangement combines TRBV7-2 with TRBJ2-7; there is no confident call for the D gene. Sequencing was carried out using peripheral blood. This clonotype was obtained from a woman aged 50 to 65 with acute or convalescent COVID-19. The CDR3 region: CASSLDSLSLYEQYF. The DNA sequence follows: TGTGCCAGCAGCTTAGACAGCCTTTCCCTGTACGAGCAGTACTTC.